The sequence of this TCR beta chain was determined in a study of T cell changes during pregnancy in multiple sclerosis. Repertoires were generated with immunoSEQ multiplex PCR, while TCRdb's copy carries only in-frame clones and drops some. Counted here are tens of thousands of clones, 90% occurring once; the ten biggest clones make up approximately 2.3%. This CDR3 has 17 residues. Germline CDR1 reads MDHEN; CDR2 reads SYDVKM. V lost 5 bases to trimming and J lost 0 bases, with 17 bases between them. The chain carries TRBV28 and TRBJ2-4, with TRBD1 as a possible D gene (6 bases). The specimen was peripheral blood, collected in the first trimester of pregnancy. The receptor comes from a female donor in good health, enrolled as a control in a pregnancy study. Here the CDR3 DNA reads TGTGCCAGCAGTCCACAGGGAAAAGGGTTAGCCAAAAACATTCAGTACTTC. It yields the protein CASSPQGKGLAKNIQYF.